The 9 T cell receptor beta chains presented below share a single source sample, sequenced in a study of CD8+CD57+ T cells in acquired aplastic anemia. TCR beta VDJ and CDR3 profiling used genomic DNA as template. TCRdb re-analysed the reads in MiXCR, keeping a single row per CDR3 protein. Of around 170,000 distinct CDR3 sequences in the sample, under 75% were seen once. Sequencing was performed on sorted CD4+, CD8+, or CD8+CD57+ T cells (not recorded which) from PBMCs. The source of these receptors is a human donor in good health.

The gene calls are TRBV20-1 and TRBJ2-7; D may be TRBD1 or TRBD2 (5 bases each). Germline assignment: CDR1 DFQATT and CDR2 SNEGSKA (reference sequence). The length of the CDR3 is 16 residues. Trimming left V 6 bases short and J 4 bases short, with 25 bases between. The CDR3 DNA follows: TGCAGTGCCACCCAGGTCGGGGCCGGAAAATCTTACGAGCAGTACTTC. Translated, it gives CSATQVGAGKSYEQYF.

CDR3 sequence (DNA): TGTGCCAGCAGCTTAGGCGCCTTCGGTGAAAAACTGTTTTTT. It specifies CASSLGAFGEKLFF. The V and J genes are TRBV7-2 and TRBJ1-4, with no clear D. CDR3 size: 14 residues. V lost 1 base to trimming and J lost 7 bases, with 10 bases between them. The germline V gene encodes CDR1 SGHTA and CDR2 FQGNSA.

The chain joins TRBV7-2 to TRBJ2-7; no firm D call. The V gene's germline CDR1 is SGHTA and CDR2 FQGNSA. V was pared by 3 bases and J by 2 bases, with 5 bases between. CDR3 length: 12 residues. CDR3 residues: CASSFGAYEQYF. The DNA of the CDR3 is TGTGCCAGCAGCTTTGGTGCCTACGAGCAGTACTTC.

This clonotype was detected ten times or more. For the CDR3, the DNA is TGCAGTGCTCCCCGGGGACTAGCGGGACTCGAGCAGTACTTC. This encodes CSAPRGLAGLEQYF. The chain employs TRBV20-1 and TRBJ2-7, with 13 bases fitting TRBD2. The CDR3 loop spans 14 amino acids. Germline V gene lookup returns CDR1 DFQATT and CDR2 SNEGSKA (reference sequence). V lost 5 bases and J lost 6; bases outside the gene matches: 7.

This chain connects TRBV7-6 to TRBJ1-6; D is perhaps TRBD1 (6 bases). In germline, CDR1 is SGHVS, CDR2 FNYEAQ. V dropped 6 bases and J dropped 7 bases, with 16 bases sitting between them. The CDR3 has 15 amino acids. The CDR3 nucleotides are TGTGCCAGCAGGCAAACCGGGACACAAAATTCACCCCTCCACTTT. Protein product: CASRQTGTQNSPLHF.

The chain has TRBV7-9 and TRBJ1-2; D remains unclear. CDR3 length: 15 residues. The germline gives CDR1 SEHNR, CDR2 FQNEAQ (reference sequence). The germline V and J ends were trimmed by 1 base and 3 bases, with 12 bases remaining between them. CDR3 nucleotide sequence: TGTGCCAGCAGCTTAGAATGGGCTATGGACTATGGCTACACCTTC. Protein product: CASSLEWAMDYGYTF.

Concerning this clonotype: One base away lies a much larger clone, so this may be a sequencing read error. The CDR3 sequence: CACMDTKVKDTEAFF. Written as DNA, the CDR3 is TGTGCCTGCATGGACACGAAAGTAAAGGACACTGAAGCTTTCTTT. The chain uses TRBV5-4 and TRBJ1-1; the D gene is possibly TRBD1 (5 bases). CDR1 is SGHNT, CDR2 YYREEE, per germline (reference sequence). Trimming left V 10 bases short and J 3 bases short, with 22 bases between. This CDR3 contains 15 residues.

The chain carries TRBV7-9 and TRBJ2-7; D gene ambiguous. CDR3 size: 14 residues. The germline CDR1 and CDR2 sequences are SEHNR and FQNEAQ (reference sequence). V was clipped by 7 bases and J by 3 bases, with 16 bases between them. CDR3 in DNA: TGTGCCAGCACCCTAGACCCACGAGGCTACGAGCAGTACTTC. Translated: CASTLDPRGYEQYF.

The chain uses TRBV7-9 and TRBJ2-1, with 7 bases matching TRBD2. Germline assignment: CDR1 SEHNR and CDR2 FQNEAQ (reference sequence). The trim removed 4 bases at V and 1 base at J, leaving 10 bases unmatched. This CDR3 contains 17 residues. The CDR3 DNA follows: TGTGCCAGCAGCTCCCAAACGGGCGGGGGATCCTACAATGAGCAGTTCTTC. Encoded protein: CASSSQTGGGSYNEQFF.